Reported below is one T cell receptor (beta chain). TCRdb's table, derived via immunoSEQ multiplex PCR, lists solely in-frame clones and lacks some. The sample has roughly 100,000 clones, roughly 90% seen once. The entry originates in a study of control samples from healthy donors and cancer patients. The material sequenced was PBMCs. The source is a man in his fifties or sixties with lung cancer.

CDR3 sequence (DNA): TGTGCCAGCAGCTTAAAACGGGGCGGGGGCTTACAAGAGACCCAGTACTTC. It translates to CASSLKRGGGLQETQYF. The chain links TRBV7-9 to TRBJ2-5, with a weak D call TRBD2 (7 bases). The length of the CDR3 is 17 residues. Germline V gives CDR1 SEHNR, CDR2 FQNEAQ (reference sequence). V lost 2 bases, J lost 2 bases, and 18 bases lay in between.